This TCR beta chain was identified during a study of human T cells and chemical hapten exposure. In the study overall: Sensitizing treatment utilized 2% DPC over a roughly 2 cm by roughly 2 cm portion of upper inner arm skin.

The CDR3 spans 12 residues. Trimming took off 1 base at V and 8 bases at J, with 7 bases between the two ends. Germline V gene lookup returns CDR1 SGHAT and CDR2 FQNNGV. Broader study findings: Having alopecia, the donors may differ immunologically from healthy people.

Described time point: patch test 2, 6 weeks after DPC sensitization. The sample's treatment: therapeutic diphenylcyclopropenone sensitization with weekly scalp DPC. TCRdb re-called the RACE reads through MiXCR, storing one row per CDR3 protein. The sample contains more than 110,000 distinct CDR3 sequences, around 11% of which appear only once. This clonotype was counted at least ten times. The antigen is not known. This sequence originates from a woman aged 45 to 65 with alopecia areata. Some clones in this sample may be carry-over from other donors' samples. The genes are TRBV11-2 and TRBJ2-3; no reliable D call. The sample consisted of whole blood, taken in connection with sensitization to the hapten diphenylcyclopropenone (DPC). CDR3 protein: CASSLAAGTQYF. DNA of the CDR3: TGTGCCAGCAGCTTAGCGGCCGGTACGCAGTATTTT.